This paragraph covers one TCR beta chain sequence. Its binding antigen is unknown. One base away there is no much larger clone; base qualities are not given. The germline V gene (reference sequence) supplies CDR1 LNHNV and CDR2 YYDKDF. V and J are truncated by 1 base and 4 bases respectively, leaving an intervening sequence of 8 bases. The CDR3 numbers 14 residues from cysteine through phenylalanine. Only the CDR3 part of the read is kept: 42 bases, read in frame from the first base. This record comes from a study of cytomegalovirus exposure and HLA in healthy donors (dated by TCRdb to 2016 to 2017). Regarding the study in general: An earlier analysis of approximately 640 of the donors reported 250 to 300 Gb of sequence data and some 120 million unique TCR beta sequences from some 180 million T cells. A handful of DR-DQ haplotypes were handled as single units for association and clustering because linkage in the cohort was strong. To decide whether each TCR beta V gene segment behaved as functional or pseudogenic, an earlier analysis of 587 of the donors relied on high-throughput TCR beta sequencing. The later analysis used no new phenotypic data to find candidate immune exposures, relying instead on TCR beta sequences and their occurrence across donors. Donor age, sex, ethnicity and CMV serostatus were compiled alongside the repertoire data. The study combined high-throughput TCR immunosequencing, statistical association of individual TCRs with disease status, and machine learning to predict cytomegalovirus infection status. Of the 300 to 450 genotyped donors, 81% were placed in the genetic ancestry cluster associated with self-reported Caucasian donors. The study was designed to test whether signatures of past pathogen exposure could be identified by cataloging public T cell receptors. HLA typing covered class I and class II loci at four-digit resolution. Genome-wide SNP genotypes for about 65% of the 666 donors were used in a later genetic analysis, which treated that subset as a discovery cohort. An early release covering about 600 HLA-typed donors comprised roughly 300 gigabases of sequencing data and around 80 million unique TCR sequences. The number of typed donors differed by locus: about 629-640 for A, B, C, DRB1 and DQB1; some 540 for DQA1; roughly 600 for DPA1; and roughly 490 for DPB1. Among approximately 370 genotyped donors of the cohort, an average of approximately 240,000 unique TCR beta nucleotide sequences was sequenced per donor, of which about 19% were non-productive. The study used immunosequencing to profile the T cell repertoires of approximately 640 subjects and linked those repertoires to cytomegalovirus serostatus. A separate validation cohort of some 130 different subjects was used in addition to the 666-subject first cohort. Every discovery cohort repertoire had been produced on one sequencing platform. To study patterns of TCR occurrence, a later analysis re-analyzed previously published TCR beta repertoires from around 700 donors and added high-resolution HLA genotyping. The paper's findings and limits, for the study overall: According to the authors, the approach could potentially be generalized to other disease states and immunological phenotypes. In a later analysis, most CMV-associated TCR beta chains were found to appear HLA-restricted, with HLA associations seemingly driven largely by CMV exposure. Specific HLA alleles were associated with over 15,000 TCR beta sequences at a false discovery rate of 0.05 in a later analysis. V-gene and J-gene trimming of TCR beta chains was associated with a missense DCLRE1C variant in a later genetic analysis, and the association was replicated in an independent cohort. HLA typing was unavailable for some donors at each locus, so association tests used only the typed subset. In both the original and validation cohorts, the classifier was reported to diagnose cytomegalovirus status with high specificity and sensitivity. In a later analysis, HLA-associated TCR beta chains showed more clonal expansion and lower generation probabilities than non-associated chains that were equally common. The presence/absence analyses assumed that sequencing depth was roughly uniform across donors, and that assumption may not be true. The earlier analysis of about 600 of the donors excluded some 16 rarely observed V segments, including chromosome 9 orphons, because counts were too low. When HLA alleles, especially DR and DQ, strongly co-occurred, TCR associations were difficult to assign to individual alleles. The sequencing pipeline was judged likely to have produced a cluster of highly shared sequence variants as a technical artifact. Immune exposure information for the cohort was limited to CMV serostatus. A few of the identified cytomegalovirus-associated TCR beta chains were confirmed in vitro to be specific for cytomegalovirus antigens. In an earlier analysis of over 550 of the donors, most TCR beta V segments were observed in productive rearrangements about 87% or about 30% of the time, broadly matching IMGT annotations. This cohort had only TCR beta chains sequenced, and the lack of alpha or paired-chain data limited which features could be detected. Across donors, most TCR sequences were observed very rarely, whereas some public TCRs were present in many individuals. Linkage disequilibrium might explain the correlated functional status among segregating V segments, but an unknown experimental factor could not be ruled out. A further reported finding was that TCR beta sequences accurately predicted the HLA-A and HLA-B alleles for most subjects in the first cohort. In a later analysis, several top co-occurrence clusters were reported to appear linked to parvovirus B19, influenza, CMV and Epstein-Barr virus. In a later analysis, TCR association rates were found to vary across HLA loci, with the most associated TCRs seen for DRB1 alleles and the fewest for HLA-C alleles. In the study, about 150 TCR beta chains were listed as associated with cytomegalovirus. In a later genetic analysis, fewer N-insertions in productive TCRs were reported among donors in an Asian-associated ancestry cluster than the roughly 640-donor mean. The 87-base-pair reads could not distinguish some IMGT-functional V segments, including TRBV6-2 and TRBV6-3, so those segments were excluded.

In total, around 600 healthy bone marrow donors made up the cohort. All cohort members were sampled while nominally healthy, although unrecorded immune exposures were likely present. The donor was CMV seropositive and was included in the group of around 300 seropositive cohort members. Every donor gave a peripheral blood sample, and the peripheral blood mononuclear cells from that sample were used for TCR beta sequencing. The Qiagen DNeasy Blood Extraction Kit was used to extract genomic DNA from the blood cell samples. Libraries came from the immunoSEQ multiplex PCR assay. For the multiplex PCR, a mixture combining 60 forward primers for TCR Vbeta segments and 13 reverse primers for TCR Jbeta segments was used. The CDR3 region of rearranged TCR beta genes was amplified from genomic DNA by a multiplex PCR assay. On the Illumina HiSeq System, the amplified TCR beta libraries were sequenced as 87-base-pair reads. Per the source publication's procedure: In a later analysis, 77 million or so unique TCR beta chains were counted across the approximately 640 repertoires, and some 10 million of these chains were shared by at least two donors. To remove PCR and sequencing errors, raw reads were error-corrected and collapsed into unique sequences using a nearest-neighbor algorithm that merged closely related sequences. CDR3 sequences were aligned to IMGT reference sequences to assign V, D and J gene segments. Each retained sequence needed at least a six-nucleotide match to both a V gene segment and a J gene segment. Rearrangements were called productive when the CDR3 lacked stop codons and stayed in frame with V and J; all others were non-productive. CDR3 was defined by IMGT convention, running from the second conserved V-encoded cysteine to the conserved J-encoded phenylalanine. In an earlier analysis of 550 to 650 of the donors, sequences lacking an unambiguous match to a single V gene segment were excluded. An earlier analysis of almost 600 of the donors classified V segments as functional when productive rearrangements were above 56.7% and as segregating when the standard deviation between donors was above 5%. A statistical classification framework was built to diagnose cytomegalovirus status from the catalog of TCR beta chain sequences. In a later analysis, TCR nucleotide sequences were compared against IMGT/GENE-DB human TR gene sequences so that V and J genes could be assigned. In a later analysis, CDR3 sequences and most-parsimonious VDJ recombination scenarios were assigned using the TCRdist pipeline. In a later analysis, every TCR beta chain was defined by the combination of its CDR3 amino acid sequence and its V-gene family, and reads without a unique V-gene family were dropped. To address suspected cross-contamination and a sequencing artifact, a later analysis removed approximately 590 highly shared, low-generation-probability nucleotide sequences. In a later analysis, a clonal expansion index was calculated for each public chain from normalized within-repertoire ranks of inferred template counts. Generation probabilities in a later analysis came from a VDJ recombination model fitted to out-of-frame rearrangements, and those results were checked against IGoR. A later analysis scored TCR-TCR, TCR-HLA and TCR-CMV co-occurrence with hypergeometric tests, applying a repertoire-size bias correction to TCR pairs. In a later analysis, false discovery rates were estimated by permuting HLA or CMV assignments 20 times. In a later analysis, co-occurring TCRs were grouped using DBSCAN, with TCRdist sequence similarity added in when clustering inside HLA-allele-positive subsets. Co-occurrence clustering excluded repertoires with fewer than 30,000 or more than 120,000 public chains, plus five with anomalous nucleotide sharing. TCRdb's version of the immuneACCESS table is confined to in-frame rearrangements and falls short of the full clone set. An unresolved V gene accounts for under half of the shortfall where checked; the remainder is of unknown origin. V and J calls and clone size come straight from that table; D and trimming were deduced from the DNA. Present in this sample are roughly 220,000 clones, under 70% of which were seen just once. The top ten constitute 2.6% of the sample.

This TCR came from a man aged 35-49 years in good health and CMV-seropositive. The chain is made from TRBV15 and TRBJ1-5; the D region possibly corresponds to TRBD1 (6 bases align). The sequenced sample consisted of PBMCs. CDR3 region: CATSRGQGNQPQHF. The nucleotides are TGTGCCACCAGCAGAGGTCAGGGGAATCAGCCCCAGCATTTT.